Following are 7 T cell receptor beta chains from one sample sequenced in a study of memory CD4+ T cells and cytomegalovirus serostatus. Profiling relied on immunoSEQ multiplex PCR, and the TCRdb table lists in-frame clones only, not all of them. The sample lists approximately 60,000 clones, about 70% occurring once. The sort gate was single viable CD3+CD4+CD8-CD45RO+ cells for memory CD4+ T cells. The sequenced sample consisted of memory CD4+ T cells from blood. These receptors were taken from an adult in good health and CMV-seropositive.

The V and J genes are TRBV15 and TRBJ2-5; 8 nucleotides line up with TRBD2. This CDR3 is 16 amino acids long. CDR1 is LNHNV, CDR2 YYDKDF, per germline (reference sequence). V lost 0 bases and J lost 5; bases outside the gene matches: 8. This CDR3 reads CATSRDLVSGKETQYF. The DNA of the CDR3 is TGTGCCACCAGCAGAGATTTGGTTAGCGGGAAGGAGACCCAGTACTTC. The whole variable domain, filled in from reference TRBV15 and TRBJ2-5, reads DAMVIQNPRYQVTQFGKPVTLSCSQTLNHNVMYWYQQKSSQAPKLLFHYYDKDFNNEADTPDNFQSRRPNTSFCFLDIRSPGLGDTAMYLCATSRDLVSGKETQYFGPGTRLLVL.

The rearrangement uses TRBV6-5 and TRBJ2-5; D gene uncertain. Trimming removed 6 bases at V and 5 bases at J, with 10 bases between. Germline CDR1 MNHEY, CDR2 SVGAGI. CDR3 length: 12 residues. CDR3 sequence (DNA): TGTGCCAGCAGCCTACTCGGGGAGACCCAGTACTTC. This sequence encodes CASSLLGETQYF.

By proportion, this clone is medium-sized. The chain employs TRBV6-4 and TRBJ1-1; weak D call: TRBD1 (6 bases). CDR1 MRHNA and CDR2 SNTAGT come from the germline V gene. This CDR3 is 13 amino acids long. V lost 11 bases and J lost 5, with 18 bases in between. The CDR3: CAPEGGVRTEAFF. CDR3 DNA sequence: TGTGCCCCTGAAGGGGGGGTTAGGACTGAAGCTTTCTTT.

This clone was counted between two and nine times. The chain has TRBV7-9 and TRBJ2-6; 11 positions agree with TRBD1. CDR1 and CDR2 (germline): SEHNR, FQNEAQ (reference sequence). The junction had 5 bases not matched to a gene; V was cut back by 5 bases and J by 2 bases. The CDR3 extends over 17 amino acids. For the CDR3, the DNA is TGTGCCAGCAGCCCGTGGACAGGGGGCACTGGGGCCAACGTCCTGACTTTC. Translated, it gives CASSPWTGGTGANVLTF.

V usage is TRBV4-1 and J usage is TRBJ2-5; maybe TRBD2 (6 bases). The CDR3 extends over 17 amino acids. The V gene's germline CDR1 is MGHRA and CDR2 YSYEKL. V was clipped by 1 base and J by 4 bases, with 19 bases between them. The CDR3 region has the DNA TGCGCCAGCAGCCAAGTCCCGGGAGTTGGGCCGGGAGAGACCCAGTACTTC. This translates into CASSQVPGVGPGETQYF.

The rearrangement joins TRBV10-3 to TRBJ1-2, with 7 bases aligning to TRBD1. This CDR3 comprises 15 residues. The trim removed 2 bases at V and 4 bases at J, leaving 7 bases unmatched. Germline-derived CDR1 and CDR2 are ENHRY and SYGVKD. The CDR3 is CAISEPEAGGYGYTF. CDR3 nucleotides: TGTGCCATCAGTGAGCCCGAGGCAGGGGGCTATGGCTACACCTTC.

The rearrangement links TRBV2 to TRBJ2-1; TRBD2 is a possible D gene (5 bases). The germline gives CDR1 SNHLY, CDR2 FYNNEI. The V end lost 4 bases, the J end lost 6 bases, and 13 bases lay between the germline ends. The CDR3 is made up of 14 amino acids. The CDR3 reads CASSVDGNFNEQFF. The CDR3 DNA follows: TGTGCCAGCAGTGTCGACGGGAACTTCAATGAGCAGTTCTTC.